This paragraph covers one T cell receptor beta chain sequence. This entry is derived from a study of blood T cell repertoires in COVID-19. Study-wide context: Collection of acute and convalescent COVID-19 samples took place in the United States, Italy and Spain.

As handled by the study authors: The authors estimated nucleated cell counts from reference gene primer amplification. Sequenced by immunoSEQ multiplex PCR; TCRdb stores in-frame clones only, minus some. D and trimming come from the DNA, and the V and J calls and clone size come from that table. The sample contains 470,000 or so clones, 75% to 90% of which appear only once. The V and J ends lost 0 bases and 9 bases respectively, with 14 bases between them. Germline V lookup: CDR1 SGDLS, CDR2 YYNGEE. This CDR3 spans 14 amino acids. Sequences were obtained from peripheral blood. This chain connects TRBV9 to TRBJ2-3; D is possibly TRBD2 (5 bases). The sequence was obtained from a human donor in a cohort sampled during active COVID-19. CDR3: CASSVESLAATQYF. CDR3 DNA sequence: TGTGCCAGCAGCGTAGAAAGTCTAGCTGCAACGCAGTATTTT.